Below are 28 T cell receptor beta chains sequenced from a single sample in a study of blood T cell repertoires in COVID-19. Data came from immunoSEQ multiplex PCR; TCRdb stores just in-frame clones and leaves some out. Of around 50,000 clones in the sample, about 87% are singletons; the top ten hold roughly 1.4%. Input material: peripheral blood. The source of these receptors is a man aged 55 to 70 with acute or convalescent COVID-19.

The chain couples TRBV5-4 to TRBJ2-7; 10 positions match TRBD2. The CDR3 covers 16 residues. Losses at the gene ends were 4 bases for V and 6 bases for J; bases not matched to a gene: 13. Germline V gives CDR1 SGHNT, CDR2 YYREEE (reference sequence). CDR3 sequence: CASSQGPSGRTGEQYF. In DNA form, the CDR3 reads TGTGCCAGCAGCCAAGGGCCTAGCGGGAGAACCGGCGAGCAGTACTTC.

The chain has TRBV4-2 and TRBJ2-1; D is possibly TRBD2 (6 bases). The CDR3 has 13 amino acids. V lost 1 base to trimming and J lost 6 bases, with 7 bases between them. Looked up from germline, CDR1 is LGHNA and CDR2 is YNFKEQ. The CDR3 sequence: CASSQVGGNEQFF. The CDR3 nucleotides are TGTGCCAGCAGCCAAGTGGGAGGCAATGAGCAGTTCTTC.

The chain has TRBV28 and TRBJ2-7, with no clear D. Germline CDR1 is MDHEN and CDR2 is SYDVKM. The V end lost 3 bases, the J end lost 2 bases, and 8 bases lay between the germline ends. The CDR3 is 13 amino acids. CDR3: CASSLNSAYEQYF. The CDR3 DNA follows: TGTGCCAGCAGTTTGAACTCCGCCTACGAGCAGTACTTC. Full variable domain (rest looked up from reference TRBV28 and TRBJ2-7): DVKVTQSSRYLVKRTGEKVFLECVQDMDHENMFWYRQDPGLGLRLIYFSYDVKMKEKGDIPEGYSVSREKKERFSLILESASTNQTSMYLCASSLNSAYEQYFGPGTRLTVT.

The gene calls are TRBV28 and TRBJ1-5, with TRBD1 as a possible D gene (5 bases). The CDR3 covers 15 residues. Looked up from germline, CDR1 is MDHEN and CDR2 is SYDVKM. Trimming stripped 5 bases from V and 7 bases from J, with 18 bases between. CDR3 sequence reads: CASSITGGNSQPQHF. Here the CDR3 DNA reads TGTGCCAGCAGTATCACTGGGGGGAATAGCCAGCCCCAGCATTTT.

The chain links TRBV5-4 to TRBJ2-1, with no clear D. The germline V gene has CDR1 SGHNT and CDR2 YYREEE (reference sequence). Trimming left V 0 bases short and J 3 bases short, with 7 bases between. This CDR3 contains 14 residues. CDR3 in DNA: TGTGCCAGCAGCTTGGTGGGCGACTACAATGAGCAGTTCTTC. Amino acid sequence: CASSLVGDYNEQFF.

As DNA, the CDR3 is TGTGCCAGCAGCGACGGCGGGACTCTGACTGAAGCTTTCTTT. It codes for CASSDGGTLTEAFF. This chain uses TRBV7-3 with TRBJ1-1; tentative D call: TRBD1 (5 bases). The CDR3 length is 14 residues. The germline V gene encodes CDR1 SGHTA and CDR2 FQGTGA. Between the trimmed V and J ends, which lost 5 bases and 5 bases, there was a span of 15 bases.

The chain is built from TRBV5-8 and TRBJ2-7, with D possibly being TRBD2 (9 bases). CDR1 SGHTS and CDR2 YDEGEE come from the germline V gene. The CDR3 length is 17 residues. V dropped 8 bases and J dropped 5 bases, with 29 bases sitting between them. This CDR3 is CASPDRAGTSSPNEQYF. The CDR3 DNA sequence: TGTGCCAGTCCGGACAGGGCAGGGACTAGCTCTCCTAACGAGCAGTACTTC.

The V and J genes are TRBV9 and TRBJ2-3, with 7 positions matching TRBD1. The CDR3 covers 14 residues. Per the germline V gene, CDR1 is SGDLS and CDR2 is YYNGEE. V was clipped by 2 bases and J by 4 bases; unmatched bases: 4. CDR3 in amino acids: CASSVTGIPDTQYF. DNA of the CDR3: TGTGCCAGCAGCGTGACAGGGATTCCAGATACGCAGTATTTT. Full variable domain (missing parts from reference TRBV9 and TRBJ2-3): DSGVTQTPKHLITATGQRVTLRCSPRSGDLSVYWYQQSLDQGLQFLIQYYNGEERAKGNILERFSAQQFPDLHSELNLSSLELGDSALYFCASSVTGIPDTQYFGPGTRLTVL.

By sample fraction, this clone is medium-sized. In DNA form, the CDR3 reads TGTGCCAGCAGTTTATTAGGAACAGGCCCCTTTGGCGGGGAGCTGTTTTTT. Translating gives CASSLLGTGPFGGELFF. The chain uses TRBV27 and TRBJ2-2; TRBD1 is a possible D gene (5 bases). Germline values: CDR1 MNHEY, CDR2 SMNVEV (reference sequence). The CDR3 has 17 amino acids. The V end lost 1 base, the J end lost 7 bases, and 19 bases lay between the germline ends.

V is TRBV9 and J is TRBJ2-3; D gene ambiguous. This CDR3 spans 13 amino acids. Per germline, CDR1 SGDLS and CDR2 YYNGEE. The V end was cut by 7 bases, the J end by 5 bases, with 14 bases between. DNA for the CDR3: TGTGCCAGCTCTCTAGGCCAGCAAGATACGCAGTATTTT. It translates to CASSLGQQDTQYF.

The chain links TRBV12-3 or TRBV12-4 to TRBJ1-3; maybe TRBD1 (5 bases). V was clipped by 5 bases and J by 1 base, with 6 bases between them. This CDR3 has 13 amino acids. The CDR3 coding sequence is TGTGCCAGCAGTCCAGGGTCTGGAAACACCATATATTTT. This encodes CASSPGSGNTIYF.

The chain uses TRBV19 and TRBJ2-1, with D unresolved. CDR3 size: 13 residues. The V end lost 6 bases, the J end lost 0 bases, and 6 bases lay between the germline ends. Germline CDR1 and CDR2: LNHDA and SQIVND (reference sequence). The CDR3 is CASSSRSYNEQFF. The CDR3 DNA follows: TGTGCCAGTAGCTCCCGCTCCTACAATGAGCAGTTCTTC. The variable domain in full, completed from reference TRBV19 and TRBJ2-1, reads DGGITQSPKYLFRKEGQNVTLSCEQNLNHDAMYWYRQDPGQGLRLIYYSQIVNDFQKGDIAEGYSVSREKKESFPLTVTSAQKNPTAFYLCASSSRSYNEQFFGPGTRLTVL.

In this sample, this clone turned up a few times. J is TRBJ2-7 and V is TRBV7-2; 9 positions match TRBD1. V lost 5 bases and J lost 4; bases outside the gene matches: 6. The germline gives CDR1 SGHTA, CDR2 FQGNSA. The CDR3 is 14 amino acids. In nucleotides, the CDR3 is TGTGCCAGCAGCCCGGACAGGGGAGAGTACGAGCAGTACTTC. It is translated as CASSPDRGEYEQYF.

CDR3 nucleotide sequence: TGCGCCAGCAGCCGAGGACAGGGCTACACTGAAGCTTTCTTT. Translated: CASSRGQGYTEAFF. The rearrangement uses TRBV10-2 and TRBJ1-1; 8 bases are shared with TRBD1. V dropped 6 bases and J dropped 3; count of bases not matched to a gene: 6. The CDR3 extends over 14 amino acids. Germline V gene lookup returns CDR1 WSHSY and CDR2 SAAADI.

This clone occurred once. J is TRBJ2-1 and V is TRBV7-8; the D is unclear. The CDR3 loop spans 15 amino acids. V was pared by 4 bases and J by 0 bases, with 10 bases between. Looked up from germline, CDR1 is SGHVS and CDR2 is FQNEAQ. CDR3 nucleotide sequence: TGTGCCAGCAGCTCGCAGGTGAGCTCCTACAATGAGCAGTTCTTC. Protein: CASSSQVSSYNEQFF.

V is TRBV10-3 and J is TRBJ2-6; 8 bases match TRBD2. Germline loops: CDR1 ENHRY, CDR2 SYGVKD. After removal of 6 bases from V and 4 bases from J, the junction contained 14 bases not matched to a gene. The CDR3 spans 18 residues. CDR3 sequence: CAISPTGTGGVGANVLTF. The CDR3 nucleotides read TGTGCCATCAGCCCCACCGGGACCGGGGGGGTCGGGGCCAACGTCCTGACTTTC.

The V call is TRBV6-1, the J call TRBJ1-1; the D gene is possibly TRBD1 (5 bases). V was cut by 0 bases and J by 5 bases, with 10 bases left in between. The germline CDR1 and CDR2 sequences are MNHNS and SASEGT. The CDR3 totals 14 residues. This CDR3 is CASSEALTVTEAFF. CDR3 DNA: TGTGCCAGCAGTGAAGCTTTGACAGTTACTGAAGCTTTCTTT.

This clone occurred once. J is TRBJ1-4 and V is TRBV19; the D gene is possibly TRBD1 (5 bases). The germline V gene has CDR1 LNHDA and CDR2 SQIVND (reference sequence). This CDR3 comprises 15 residues. The V and J ends lost 2 bases and 5 bases respectively, with 12 bases between them. The CDR3 here is CASSISDSRNEKLFF. The CDR3 nucleotides read TGTGCCAGTAGTATAAGTGACAGTCGAAATGAAAAACTGTTTTTT.

V gene TRBV6-2 or TRBV6-3 combines with J gene TRBJ2-7; 7 bases match TRBD2. Trimming took 0 bases from V and 2 from J; bases not matched to a gene: 10. This CDR3 contains 17 residues. Germline V CDR1 and CDR2: MNHEY, SVGEGT. Here the CDR3 DNA reads TGTGCCAGCAGTTACTCCGGGGGGTACCGGAGGACCTACGAGCAGTACTTC. It codes for CASSYSGGYRRTYEQYF.

V is TRBV19 and J is TRBJ2-7, with no clear D. Trimming removed 1 base at V and 0 bases at J, with 7 bases between. Germline values: CDR1 LNHDA, CDR2 SQIVND (reference sequence). This CDR3 spans 14 amino acids. This CDR3 reads CASSIARNSYEQYF. For the CDR3, the DNA is TGTGCCAGTAGTATAGCCAGGAACTCCTACGAGCAGTACTTC.

V and J are TRBV29-1 and TRBJ2-5, with a tentative D call TRBD1 (6 bases). The CDR3 runs 11 residues. The V end lost 2 bases, the J end lost 5 bases, and 6 bases lay between the germline ends. CDR1 and CDR2 (germline): SQVTM, ANQGSEA. CDR3 bases: TGCAGCGTTGAAAGGGGGGAGACCCAGTACTTC. Its protein is CSVERGETQYF.

This clone is a singleton in its sample. The chain links TRBV6-4 to TRBJ2-5; D possibly corresponds to TRBD2 (6 bases). V was trimmed by 3 bases and J by 4 bases, leaving 18 bases between them. Germline V lookup: CDR1 MRHNA, CDR2 SNTAGT. The CDR3 spans 16 residues. Written as DNA, the CDR3 is TGTGCCAGCAGTGATGCGGGGCGGGCCAGAAGAGAGACCCAGTACTTC. This sequence encodes CASSDAGRARRETQYF.

V is TRBV30 and J is TRBJ1-5; tentative D call: TRBD1 (6 bases). The V gene's germline CDR1 is GTSNPN and CDR2 SVGIG (reference sequence). CDR3 length: 17 amino acids. V dropped 1 base and J dropped 2 bases, with 18 bases sitting between them. DNA for the CDR3: TGTGCCTGGAGTGCCGCGACAGGCCGTTTGGGCAATCAGCCCCAGCATTTT. It encodes CAWSAATGRLGNQPQHF.

The chain combines TRBV13 with TRBJ2-1; 8 bases fit TRBD1. Germline CDR1 reads PRHDT; CDR2 reads FYEKMQ (reference sequence). Trimming removed 6 bases from V and 4 bases from J; junction bases left unmatched: 14. The CDR3 extends over 17 amino acids. The CDR3 DNA is TGTGCCAGCAGAGCGTGGGACCGGGACAGGAGATACAATGAGCAGTTCTTC. It is translated as CASRAWDRDRRYNEQFF.

The chain carries TRBV12-3 or TRBV12-4 and TRBJ2-7; perhaps TRBD1 as D (6 bases). CDR3 length: 13 residues. Trimming left V 3 bases short and J 5 bases short, with 11 bases between. This CDR3 is CASSLHGQNEQYF. The CDR3 bases are TGTGCCAGCAGTTTGCATGGACAGAACGAGCAGTACTTC.

The sample holds one count of this clone. The DNA for the CDR3 is TGTGCCAGCAGCCCGGGGTACGAGCAGTACTTC. Translation gives CASSPGYEQYF. This chain connects TRBV11-2 to TRBJ2-7; D may be TRBD2 (5 bases). This CDR3 has 11 residues. Trimming removed 5 bases from V and 4 bases from J, with 6 bases in between. Germline assignment: CDR1 SGHAT and CDR2 FQNNGV.

This chain joins TRBV19 and TRBJ1-5, with TRBD1 identical over 10 bases. The V gene's germline CDR1 is LNHDA and CDR2 SQIVND (reference sequence). J was trimmed by 0 bases and V by 9 bases; bases with no gene match: 2. The CDR3 consists of 14 residues. The CDR3 bases are TGTGCCAGCAGACAGGGGGCTAGCAATCAGCCCCAGCATTTT. Its protein is CASRQGASNQPQHF.

The chain employs TRBV7-3 and TRBJ2-5, with 8 nucleotides matching TRBD1. Per the germline V gene, CDR1 is SGHTA and CDR2 is FQGTGA. V trimming: 5 bases; J trimming: 6 bases; junction bases outside the gene matches: 5. The CDR3 extends over 13 amino acids. CDR3 in amino acids: CASSVDRGKTQYF. The CDR3 DNA sequence: TGTGCCAGCAGCGTCGACAGGGGAAAGACCCAGTACTTC.